The 22 T cell receptor beta chains in this list originate from one sample, sequenced in a study of somatic mutations in cytotoxic T cells in rheumatoid arthritis. Using immunoSEQ multiplex PCR, the repertoire was profiled, and TCRdb retains in-frame clones only, with some absent. The table records around 6,400 clones, around three quarters of them present only once. The sequenced sample was CD8+ T cells sorted from blood. These TCRs come from a woman aged 45-65 years in good health.

The chain employs TRBV5-5 and TRBJ1-2; maybe TRBD1 (6 bases). The CDR3 covers 14 residues. The V and J ends lost 0 bases and 12 bases respectively, with 18 bases between them. Looked up from germline, CDR1 is SGHKS and CDR2 is YYEKEE (reference sequence). Written as DNA, the CDR3 is TGTGCCAGCAGCTTGGGGCTATCAGGGGCGGGGGACACCTTC. As protein: CASSLGLSGAGDTF.

This clone qualifies as large. This sequence joins TRBV2 and TRBJ1-1, with TRBD1 matching over 8 bases. Germline CDR1 SNHLY, CDR2 FYNNEI. The trim removed 8 bases at V and 6 bases at J, leaving 17 bases unmatched. The CDR3 loop spans 16 amino acids. The CDR3 bases are TGTGCCAGCGGGCGACTGACTGGGACAGGAGGAGCTGAAGCTTTCTTT. Its protein product is CASGRLTGTGGAEAFF.

The chain employs TRBV15 and TRBJ1-5; D possibly corresponds to TRBD1 (5 bases). Between the trimmed V and J ends, which lost 1 base and 2 bases, there was a span of 6 bases. CDR3 size: 14 residues. Germline CDR1 and CDR2: LNHNV and YYDKDF (reference sequence). CDR3 nucleotides: TGTGCCACCAGCAGAGGGGGGGGCAATCAGCCCCAGCATTTT. Translating gives CATSRGGGNQPQHF.

This sequence joins TRBV7-9 and TRBJ1-2; TRBD1 is a possible D gene (6 bases). Germline V gene sequence: CDR1 SEHNR, CDR2 FQNEAQ (reference sequence). V shed 1 base and J shed 4 bases, with 10 bases lying between them. The CDR3 is 14 amino acids. The CDR3, as DNA: TGTGCCAGCAGCTTAGGGACAGACCCCTATGGCTACACCTTC. Residues: CASSLGTDPYGYTF.

The chain recombines TRBV7-9 with TRBJ2-5; unclear D gene. CDR3 length: 13 residues. V dropped 4 bases and J dropped 1 base, with 7 bases sitting between them. Germline V gene data show CDR1 as SEHNR and CDR2 as FQNEAQ (reference sequence). CDR3 nucleotides: TGTGCCAGCAGCTCTCCGTTCCAAGAGACCCAGTACTTC. This codes for CASSSPFQETQYF.

This chain links TRBV6-1 with TRBJ1-2; D remains unclear. Trimming removed 5 bases from V and 8 bases from J, with 12 bases in between. The CDR3 is 12 residues long. Germline loops: CDR1 MNHNS, CDR2 SASEGT. CDR3 nucleotides: TGTGCCAGCAGTACGGGGAACGGGGGCTACACCTTC. Amino acids: CASSTGNGGYTF.

This clone showed up just a few times. This sequence joins TRBV5-1 and TRBJ2-1; the D gene is possibly TRBD1 (6 bases). This CDR3 comprises 15 residues. CDR1 and CDR2 from the germline V gene are SGHRS and YFSETQ. V lost 4 bases, J lost 8 bases, and 19 bases lay in between. The CDR3 region is CASSPGVTGVDEQFF. The CDR3, as DNA: TGCGCCAGCAGCCCAGGGGTTACGGGCGTGGATGAGCAGTTCTTC. The whole variable domain, remainder taken from reference TRBV5-1 and TRBJ2-1, is KAGVTQTPRYLIKTRGQQVTLSCSPISGHRSVSWYQQTPGQGLQFLFEYFSETQRNKGNFPGRFSGRQFSNSRSEMNVSTLELGDSALYLCASSPGVTGVDEQFFGPGTRLTVL.

This chain connects TRBV4-1 to TRBJ1-1; possibly TRBD1 for D (6 bases). Germline values: CDR1 MGHRA, CDR2 YSYEKL. Trimming removed 2 bases from V and 2 bases from J, with 12 bases in between. The CDR3 is 15 amino acids. The DNA of the CDR3 is TGCGCCAGCAGCCAATCTACAGGGTCCAACACTGAAGCTTTCTTT. Its translation is CASSQSTGSNTEAFF.

This chain links TRBV7-9 with TRBJ2-7, with TRBD1 identical over 7 bases. This CDR3 region has 13 residues. Trimming at V came to 2 bases and at J to 3 bases, leaving 1 base not matched to a gene. Germline values: CDR1 SEHNR, CDR2 FQNEAQ (reference sequence). Here the CDR3 DNA reads TGTGCCAGCAGCTTAAGGGACAGCTACGAGCAGTACTTC. Amino acid sequence: CASSLRDSYEQYF.

The rearrangement joins TRBV7-8 to TRBJ2-1, with 8 bases lining up with TRBD2. The germline V gene has CDR1 SGHVS and CDR2 FQNEAQ. The CDR3 consists of 15 residues. The V and J ends lost 3 bases and 9 bases, in that order; junction bases with no gene match: 10. The CDR3 sequence is CASSLFQLAGSEQFF. CDR3 nucleotides: TGTGCCAGCAGCTTGTTCCAATTAGCGGGGTCTGAGCAGTTCTTC.

V usage is TRBV6-5 and J usage is TRBJ2-5; D might be TRBD1 (6 bases). This CDR3 is built from 15 residues. V gave up 5 bases and J gave up 1 base, with 14 bases separating them. Germline V gene lookup returns CDR1 MNHEY and CDR2 SVGAGI. The CDR3 coding sequence is TGTGCCAGCAGTACACAGGGCGGGCTCCAAGAGACCCAGTACTTC. This gives the protein CASSTQGGLQETQYF.

This clone was seen a few times. The chain recombines TRBV5-6 with TRBJ2-7, with D hard to call. CDR1 and CDR2 from the germline V gene are SGHDT and YYEEEE. CDR3 length: 12 residues. The germline V and J ends were trimmed by 0 bases and 4 bases, with 5 bases remaining between them. CDR3 DNA: TGTGCCAGCAGCTTGGGCGGTTACGAGCAGTACTTC. It is translated as CASSLGGYEQYF.

The chain employs TRBV5-4 and TRBJ1-2, with 10 nucleotides matching TRBD1. The CDR3 has 14 amino acids. Per germline, CDR1 SGHNT and CDR2 YYREEE (reference sequence). J lost 7 bases, V lost 4 bases, and 7 bases had no gene match. Written as DNA, the CDR3 is TGTGCCAGCAGCCCCGCCGGGACAGGGGTTGGCTACACCTTC. It encodes CASSPAGTGVGYTF.

The gene calls are TRBV11-2 and TRBJ2-3, with D possibly TRBD2 on 6 matching bases. This CDR3 is 17 amino acids long. Looked up from germline, CDR1 is SGHAT and CDR2 is FQNNGV. V was clipped by 5 bases and J by 4 bases, with 22 bases between them. CDR3 loop: CASSAAGWGGIADTQYF. The CDR3 DNA follows: TGTGCCAGCAGCGCCGCGGGGTGGGGCGGTATAGCAGATACGCAGTATTTT.

The V gene is TRBV13, the J gene TRBJ1-1; 11 positions match TRBD1. This CDR3 comprises 18 residues. From germline, CDR1 is PRHDT and CDR2 FYEKMQ (reference sequence). Losses at the gene ends were 2 bases for V and 0 bases for J; bases not matched to a gene: 8. Here the CDR3 reads CASSLSPGQGEMNTEAFF. The CDR3 bases are TGTGCCAGCAGCTTATCTCCGGGACAGGGGGAAATGAACACTGAAGCTTTCTTT.

The V gene is TRBV5-1, the J gene TRBJ2-2, with D hard to call. Trimming took 0 bases from V and 5 from J, leaving 11 bases between them. This CDR3 contains 15 residues. Germline CDR1 is SGHRS and CDR2 is YFSETQ. CDR3 DNA sequence: TGCGCCAGCAGCTTGGTTGCAGGATGGACCGGGGAGCTGTTTTTT. Protein: CASSLVAGWTGELFF.

J is TRBJ2-5 and V is TRBV10-3, with D maybe TRBD1 (5 bases). CDR1 ENHRY and CDR2 SYGVKD come from the germline V gene. This CDR3 has 15 residues. Trimming took off 4 bases at V and 1 base at J, with 13 bases between the two ends. The CDR3 DNA is TGTGCCATCAGTGTTCTGGACAACACCCAAGAGACCCAGTACTTC. Translating gives CAISVLDNTQETQYF.

This clone has only a few counts. The chain links TRBV27 to TRBJ2-3; TRBD2 matches at 9 bases. Germline loops: CDR1 MNHEY, CDR2 SMNVEV (reference sequence). V trimming: 0 bases; J trimming: 2 bases; junction bases outside the gene matches: 3. This CDR3 has 16 residues. CDR3 coding DNA: TGTGCCAGCAGTTTATCGGGGACTAGCCCCACAGATACGCAGTATTTT. Protein sequence: CASSLSGTSPTDTQYF.

This clone has just a few counts. The rearrangement uses TRBV4-1 and TRBJ1-1, with a weak D call TRBD1 (6 bases). V was cut by 0 bases and J by 1 base, with 12 bases left in between. Germline V CDR1 and CDR2: MGHRA, YSYEKL. The CDR3 covers 16 residues. CDR3 sequence (DNA): TGCGCCAGCAGCCAAGACAGGGGAAGGTGGAACACTGAAGCTTTCTTT. This sequence encodes CASSQDRGRWNTEAFF.

The chain has TRBV2 and TRBJ2-5; TRBD2 matches 14 bases. Germline CDR1 reads SNHLY; CDR2 reads FYNNEI. CDR3 length: 17 amino acids. Unmatched junction bases numbered 11, after V lost 8 bases and J lost 3 bases. CDR3 DNA: TGTGCCAGCGAAGGGACTAGCGGGGGACTTCTAAAAGAGACCCAGTACTTC. It encodes CASEGTSGGLLKETQYF.

The chain carries TRBV5-1 and TRBJ2-3, with 9 bases matching TRBD1. V trimming: 3 bases; J trimming: 3 bases; junction bases outside the gene matches: 5. The CDR3 covers 15 residues. The germline gives CDR1 SGHRS, CDR2 YFSETQ. CDR3 nucleotide sequence: TGCGCCAGCAGCTACGACAGGGGGAGGACAGATACGCAGTATTTT. Translating gives CASSYDRGRTDTQYF.

This clone was found a few times. It may be a read error: a sequence one base away is much more abundant. The chain carries TRBV6-5 and TRBJ2-3; 10 bases match TRBD2. The CDR3 extends over 15 amino acids. After removal of 6 bases from V and 1 base from J, the junction contained 4 bases not matched to a gene. Germline values: CDR1 MNHEY, CDR2 SVGAGI. The CDR3 DNA is TGTGCCAGCAGACGCGGACTAGCGGGCACAGATACGCAGTATTTT. It specifies CASRRGLAGTDTQYF.